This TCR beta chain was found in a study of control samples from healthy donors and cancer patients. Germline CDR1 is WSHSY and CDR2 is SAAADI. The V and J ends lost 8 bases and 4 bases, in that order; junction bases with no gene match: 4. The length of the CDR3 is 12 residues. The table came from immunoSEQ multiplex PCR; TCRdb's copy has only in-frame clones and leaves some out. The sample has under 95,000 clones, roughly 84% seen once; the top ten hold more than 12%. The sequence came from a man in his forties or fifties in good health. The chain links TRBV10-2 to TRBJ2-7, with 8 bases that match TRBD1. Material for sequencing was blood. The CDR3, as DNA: TGCGCCAGCCTAGACAGGGGTTACGAGCAGTACTTC. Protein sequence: CASLDRGYEQYF.